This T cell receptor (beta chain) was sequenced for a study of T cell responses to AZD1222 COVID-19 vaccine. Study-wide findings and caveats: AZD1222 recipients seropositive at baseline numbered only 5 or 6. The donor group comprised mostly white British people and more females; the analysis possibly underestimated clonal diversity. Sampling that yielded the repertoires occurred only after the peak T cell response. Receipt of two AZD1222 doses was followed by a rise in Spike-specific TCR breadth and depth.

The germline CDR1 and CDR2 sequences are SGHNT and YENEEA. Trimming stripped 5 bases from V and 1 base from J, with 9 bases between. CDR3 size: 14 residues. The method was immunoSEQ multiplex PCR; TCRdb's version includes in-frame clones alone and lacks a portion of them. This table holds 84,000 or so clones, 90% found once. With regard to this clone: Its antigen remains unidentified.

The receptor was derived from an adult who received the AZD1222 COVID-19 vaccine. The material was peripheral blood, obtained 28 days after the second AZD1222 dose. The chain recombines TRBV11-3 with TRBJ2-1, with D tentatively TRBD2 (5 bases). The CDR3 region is CASSPSGSYNEQFF. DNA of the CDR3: TGTGCCAGCAGCCCCTCGGGATCCTACAATGAGCAGTTCTTC.